Sequencing of this T cell receptor beta chain was carried out in a study of T cells in Graves' hyperthyroidism and ophthalmopathy. What was amplified from RNA transcripts were TCR beta CDR3 regions. An initial round of RT-PCR targeting the TCR CDR3 relied on the HTBI primer set. TCRdb itself ran the multiplex PCR reads through MiXCR, one entry per CDR3 protein. This table has about 290,000 distinct CDR3 sequences, approximately 15% appearing once. The CDR3 is 13 amino acids. Germline V gene sequence: CDR1 SGHDT, CDR2 YYEEEE. Trimming took off 4 bases at V and 5 bases at J, with 13 bases between the two ends. Hyperthyroidism of Graves' type that showed no ophthalmopathy progression within 18 months was stable. Over 9 ml of fresh peripheral blood supplied the PBMCs. This clonotype was seen only a few times. Its matching antigen is unknown. The study's findings and limits: Separating ophthalmopathy from stable hyperthyroidism was achieved by a 13 V-J model. Researchers found most expanded thyroid clonotypes above 0.001 in blood as well.

Sample: blood. This chain connects TRBV5-6 to TRBJ2-7; tentative D call: TRBD2 (6 bases). The sequence came from a young man with Graves' hyperthyroidism. The CDR3 region has the DNA TGTGCCAGCAGCAGTGGGGGGTCCCACGAGCAGTACTTC. Protein sequence: CASSSGGSHEQYF.